This TCR beta chain was documented in a study of blood T cell repertoires in COVID-19. Study in general: There were acute and convalescent COVID-19 samples, and they came from the United States, Italy and Spain. PBMCs, B-cell-depleted T cells, or T cells provided the cDNA or gDNA that made up the material.

Methods used by the authors: Amplification of reference gene primers provided the estimated nucleated cell counts. Assay used: immunoSEQ multiplex PCR; TCRdb lists only in-frame clones, some missing. Clonal size and the V and J genes are those of that table, whereas D and trimming came from the DNA. The table lists about 110,000 clones, about 88% of them singletons. This CDR3 comprises 14 residues. V trimming: 5 bases; J trimming: 4 bases; junction bases outside the gene matches: 3. CDR1 and CDR2 from the germline V gene are SEHNR and FQNEAQ (reference sequence). Sequenced sample: peripheral blood. The rearrangement links TRBV7-9 to TRBJ1-2; 11 bases line up with TRBD1. The TCR comes from a human donor in a cohort sampled during active COVID-19. CDR3 in DNA: TGTGCCAGCAGCCGGACAGGGGGCGGCTATGGCTACACCTTC. Translation: CASSRTGGGYGYTF.